Following are 26 T cell receptor beta chains from one sample sequenced in a study of blood T cell repertoires in COVID-19. Profiled with immunoSEQ multiplex PCR; TCRdb holds only in-frame clones, not every one. This table holds 260,000 or so clones, 88% found once. The sample taken for sequencing was peripheral blood. The origin of the receptors is a man in his late teens or twenties with active or convalescent COVID-19.

The V gene is TRBV7-2, the J gene TRBJ1-1; unclear D gene. The V end lost 1 base, the J end lost 6 bases, and 15 bases lay between the germline ends. Germline CDR1 SGHTA, CDR2 FQGNSA. The CDR3 contains 15 residues. CDR3: CASSLVPFLSSEAFF. The CDR3 region has the DNA TGTGCCAGCAGCTTAGTTCCTTTTCTGTCTTCTGAAGCTTTCTTT.

The V call is TRBV7-9, the J call TRBJ1-2; D possibly corresponds to TRBD1 (6 bases). In germline, CDR1 is SEHNR, CDR2 FQNEAQ (reference sequence). Trimming took off 5 bases at V and 5 bases at J, with 12 bases between the two ends. The CDR3 has 13 residues. CDR3 region: CASSLGGAYGYTF. Written as DNA, the CDR3 is TGTGCCAGCAGCCTGGGGGGGGCTTATGGCTACACCTTC.

The rearrangement joins TRBV5-1 to TRBJ2-5, with D uncertain. CDR3 size: 14 residues. The ends were cut back, 0 bases at V and 5 bases at J, with 11 bases in the middle. The germline gives CDR1 SGHRS, CDR2 YFSETQ. The CDR3 bases are TGCGCCAGCAGCTTGGTTCCGGAGAGGGAGACCCAGTACTTC. It is translated as CASSLVPERETQYF.

This sequence joins TRBV21-1 and TRBJ2-7; the table assigns TRBD2, which was not confirmed against the DNA. TRBV21-1 is flagged as a pseudogene. This CDR3 is built from 16 residues. CDR3 bases: TGTGCCAGCAGCAAGGAGCTAGCGGGGTCCTTGGGCGAGCAGTACTTC. It specifies CASSKELAGSLGEQYF.

The V and J genes are TRBV7-9 and TRBJ2-4; D tentatively reads TRBD1 or TRBD2 (5 bases each). The V end was cut by 5 bases, the J end by 16 bases, with 15 bases between. CDR3 length equals 11 residues. Germline V lookup: CDR1 SEHNR, CDR2 FQNEAQ (reference sequence). The CDR3 nucleotides read TGTGCCAGCAGCCTAGGGGAGCGACTCTACTTC. Translating gives CASSLGERLYF. The full variable domain, rest sourced from reference TRBV7-9 and TRBJ2-4, is DTGVSQNPRHKITKRGQNVTFRCDPISEHNRLYWYRQTLGQGPEFLTYFQNEAQLEKSRLLSDRFSAERPKGSFSTLEIQRTEQGDSAMYLCASSLGERLYFGAGTRLSVL.

The J gene is TRBJ1-1, the V gene TRBV3-1 (or the pseudogene TRBV3-2); no reliable D call. Germline V gene lookup returns CDR1 LGHDT and CDR2 YNNKEL (reference sequence). V was trimmed by 5 bases and J by 3 bases, leaving 10 bases between them. The CDR3 is 13 residues long. CDR3 nucleotide sequence: TGTGCCAGCAGCAAACGAGTGGACACTGAAGCTTTCTTT. Encoded protein: CASSKRVDTEAFF.

V and J are TRBV29-1 and TRBJ2-5; D is undetermined. The CDR3 runs 15 residues. Germline V gene lookup returns CDR1 SQVTM and CDR2 ANQGSEA. Trimming cost V 6 bases and J 2 bases, with 19 bases left between them. The CDR3 DNA sequence: TGCAGCGTCGCTACTCAGCGCTACCTTCAAGAGACCCAGTACTTC. The encoded protein is CSVATQRYLQETQYF.

The gene calls are TRBV19 and TRBJ1-1; TRBD1 aligns across 10 bases. The CDR3 spans 16 residues. From germline, CDR1 is LNHDA and CDR2 SQIVND (reference sequence). Trimming removed 3 bases from V and 3 bases from J; junction bases left unmatched: 7. The CDR3 DNA sequence: TGTGCCAGTAGTATGGGACAGGGGCCACCTTACACTGAAGCTTTCTTT. Protein sequence: CASSMGQGPPYTEAFF. Using reference TRBV19 and TRBJ1-1 for the parts outside the CDR3, the full variable domain is DGGITQSPKYLFRKEGQNVTLSCEQNLNHDAMYWYRQDPGQGLRLIYYSQIVNDFQKGDIAEGYSVSREKKESFPLTVTSAQKNPTAFYLCASSMGQGPPYTEAFFGQGTRLTVV.

As to this clone: At one end, the junction sequence differs from germline, possibly due to a read error. The genes are TRBV7-2 and TRBJ2-3, with TRBD2 identical over 12 bases. The CDR3 sequence is 15 residues long. Germline loops: CDR1 SGHTA, CDR2 FQGNSA. The CDR3 region is CASSLEGLAGGRVDF. The CDR3, as DNA: TGTGCCAGCAGCTTAGAAGGCCTAGCGGGGGGGAGAGTGGATTTT.

J is TRBJ2-2 and V is TRBV18; 7 nucleotides agree with TRBD1. V dropped 0 bases and J dropped 2; count of bases not matched to a gene: 3. CDR1 and CDR2 (germline): KGHSH, LQKENI. CDR3 size: 16 residues. CDR3 protein: CASSPPSGGNTGELFF. CDR3 DNA sequence: TGTGCCAGCTCACCACCGTCAGGGGGTAACACCGGGGAGCTGTTTTTT.

The chain carries TRBV28 and TRBJ1-1, with D unresolved. This CDR3 is built from 12 residues. Germline-derived CDR1 and CDR2 are MDHEN and SYDVKM. The ends were cut back, 4 bases at V and 5 bases at J, with 8 bases in the middle. CDR3 sequence (DNA): TGTGCCAGCAGTTGGGGAGGTACTGAAGCTTTCTTT. This codes for CASSWGGTEAFF.

The chain combines TRBV5-6 with TRBJ2-2; 7 bases fit TRBD1. V lost 6 bases and J lost 4; bases outside the gene matches: 6. Per germline, CDR1 SGHDT and CDR2 YYEEEE. The CDR3 covers 14 residues. CDR3 loop: CASIDRESTGELFF. The DNA for the CDR3 is TGTGCCAGCATCGACAGGGAGAGCACCGGGGAGCTGTTTTTT. Complete variable domain (other parts from reference TRBV5-6 and TRBJ2-2): DAGVTQSPTHLIKTRGQQVTLRCSPKSGHDTVSWYQQALGQGPQFIFQYYEEEERQRGNFPDRFSGHQFPNYSSELNVNALLLGDSALYLCASIDRESTGELFFGEGSRLTVL.

The CDR3 region has the DNA TGTGCCAGCAGTTACTCCGGACAGGTACCCTACAATGAGCAGTTCTTC. Translated, it gives CASSYSGQVPYNEQFF. The genes are TRBV6-2 or TRBV6-3 and TRBJ2-1; 7 bases are shared with TRBD1. The CDR3 is 16 residues long. Germline V gene data show CDR1 as MNHEY and CDR2 as SVGEGT. V lost 0 bases, J lost 2 bases, and 4 bases stayed unmatched.

This clone was seen once. The CDR3 reads CASSGTGDQETQYF. The CDR3 DNA sequence: TGTGCCAGCAGCGGAACAGGGGACCAAGAGACCCAGTACTTC. The J gene is TRBJ2-5, the V gene TRBV5-4; 7 bases match TRBD1. The V and J ends lost 4 bases and 0 bases, in that order; junction bases with no gene match: 3. Germline V gene sequence: CDR1 SGHNT, CDR2 YYREEE (reference sequence). This CDR3 has 14 residues.

In regard to this clone: Other DNA sequences within the sample encode an identical CDR3. The chain combines TRBV5-1 with TRBJ2-7; TRBD2 matches at 8 bases. The CDR3 spans 13 residues. Germline V CDR1 and CDR2: SGHRS, YFSETQ. J lost 2 bases, V lost 2 bases, and 0 bases had no gene match. CDR3 protein: CASSFGGAYEQYF. CDR3 sequence (DNA): TGCGCCAGCAGCTTCGGGGGGGCCTACGAGCAGTACTTC.

J is TRBJ1-2 and V is TRBV27; D possibly corresponds to TRBD1 (6 bases). The CDR3 is 14 residues long. Germline V gene lookup returns CDR1 MNHEY and CDR2 SMNVEV (reference sequence). Trimming pared 6 bases from V and 4 bases from J, leaving 15 bases between. DNA of the CDR3: TGTGCCAGCAGAACCGGAACAGGGTTCTATGGCTACACCTTC. It translates to CASRTGTGFYGYTF.

This chain connects TRBV3-1 (or the pseudogene TRBV3-2) to TRBJ1-5; no firm D call. V was trimmed by 1 base and J by 4 bases, leaving 8 bases between them. The CDR3 extends over 14 amino acids. Germline CDR1 and CDR2: LGHDT and YNNKEL (reference sequence). DNA of the CDR3: TGTGCCAGCAGCCAAGCTGTTTCGAATCAGCCCCAGCATTTT. Translating gives CASSQAVSNQPQHF.

V is TRBV6-2 or TRBV6-3 and J is TRBJ2-1; the D gene is possibly TRBD2 (6 bases). Trimming removed 6 bases from V and 5 bases from J, with 17 bases in between. The germline CDR1 and CDR2 sequences are MNHEY and SVGEGT. This CDR3 is 15 amino acids long. The CDR3, as DNA: TGTGCCAGCAGCGAACTGGGACCGGGGGACAATGAGCAGTTCTTC. Its translation: CASSELGPGDNEQFF.

This clone showed up just once. The chain employs TRBV29-1 and TRBJ1-4, with TRBD1 identical over 7 bases. Losses at the gene ends were 6 bases for V and 0 bases for J; bases not matched to a gene: 7. CDR1 is SQVTM and CDR2 is ANQGSEA in the germline V gene. The CDR3 is 15 residues long. CDR3 DNA sequence: TGCAGCGTGGGGACAGAGGGTGCAACTAATGAAAAACTGTTTTTT. It codes for CSVGTEGATNEKLFF.

The chain has TRBV27 and TRBJ1-5; maybe TRBD1 (5 bases). This CDR3 comprises 14 residues. The germline V gene encodes CDR1 MNHEY and CDR2 SMNVEV (reference sequence). Trimming removed 2 bases at V and 6 bases at J, with 11 bases between. CDR3 loop: CASSLIRGGQPQHF. CDR3 sequence (DNA): TGTGCCAGCAGTTTAATAAGGGGAGGTCAGCCCCAGCATTTT.

This clone came up once. The genes are TRBV5-1 and TRBJ2-7; 9 bases map to TRBD1. From germline, CDR1 is SGHRS and CDR2 YFSETQ. V was clipped by 4 bases and J by 5 bases; unmatched bases: 7. The CDR3 runs to 14 residues. CDR3 nucleotide sequence: TGCGCCAGCAGCAAGAGGACAGGGGAGGACGAGCAGTACTTC. This encodes CASSKRTGEDEQYF.

The chain is built from TRBV5-4 and TRBJ2-7; TRBD2 is a possible D gene (5 bases). From germline, CDR1 is SGHNT and CDR2 YYREEE (reference sequence). The CDR3 is 14 residues long. The V end was cut by 4 bases, the J end by 3 bases, with 14 bases between. CDR3 sequence (DNA): TGTGCCAGCAGCCCCCCCGAGGGTCGCTACGAGCAGTACTTC. This translates into CASSPPEGRYEQYF.

V is TRBV7-9 and J is TRBJ2-7, with a tentative D call TRBD1 (6 bases). Deletions cut 4 bases from V and 4 bases from J, with 17 bases between. Germline assignment: CDR1 SEHNR and CDR2 FQNEAQ (reference sequence). This CDR3 comprises 15 residues. The CDR3: CASSSYRQEPYEQYF. The DNA of the CDR3 is TGTGCCAGCAGCTCCTACCGACAGGAACCATACGAGCAGTACTTC.

The V and J genes are TRBV19 and TRBJ2-1; D is perhaps TRBD1 (5 bases). There are 15 residues in the CDR3. Trimming stripped 1 base from V and 4 bases from J, with 11 bases between. Looked up from germline, CDR1 is LNHDA and CDR2 is SQIVND (reference sequence). CDR3 amino acids: CASSIGRTPYNEQFF. The CDR3 DNA reads as TGTGCCAGTAGTATAGGGCGGACACCTTACAATGAGCAGTTCTTC.

The chain combines TRBV7-9 with TRBJ2-3, with TRBD1 matching 10 bases. Looked up from germline, CDR1 is SEHNR and CDR2 is FQNEAQ (reference sequence). J lost 3 bases, V lost 1 base, and 4 bases had no gene match. This CDR3 contains 16 residues. Here the CDR3 DNA reads TGTGCCAGCAGCTTAGGGACAGGGGGTCTGACAGATACGCAGTATTTT. Translating gives CASSLGTGGLTDTQYF.

The gene calls are TRBV19 and TRBJ1-1; D is possibly TRBD1 (5 bases). This CDR3 comprises 12 residues. Trimming removed 3 bases from V and 12 bases from J, with 14 bases in between. From germline, CDR1 is LNHDA and CDR2 SQIVND (reference sequence). The CDR3 here is CASSIGGLVPFF. For the CDR3, the DNA is TGTGCCAGTAGTATTGGGGGACTGGTGCCTTTCTTT. The full variable domain, rest sourced from reference TRBV19 and TRBJ1-1, is DGGITQSPKYLFRKEGQNVTLSCEQNLNHDAMYWYRQDPGQGLRLIYYSQIVNDFQKGDIAEGYSVSREKKESFPLTVTSAQKNPTAFYLCASSIGGLVPFFGQGTRLTVV.